The T cell receptor (beta chain) described here comes from a study of blood T cell repertoires in COVID-19. Germline assignment: CDR1 LNHNV and CDR2 YYDKDF (reference sequence). V shed 5 bases, J shed 7 bases, and the junction held 7 bases outside the gene matches. CDR3 size: 14 residues. Per the original methods: Amplification with reference gene primers provided the estimates of nucleated cell counts. Profiled with immunoSEQ multiplex PCR; TCRdb holds only in-frame clones, not every one. V and J calls and clone size follow that table, whereas D and trimming were derived from the DNA. The table has approximately 59,000 clones, 85% seen once; the top ten hold around 4.5%.

The material sequenced was peripheral blood. The chain recombines TRBV15 with TRBJ2-5; 10 bases line up with TRBD2. This sequence was found in a man in his forties or fifties with active COVID-19. The CDR3 protein is CATSRGLAVRTQYF. The CDR3 DNA reads as TGTGCCACCAGCCGAGGACTAGCGGTTCGGACCCAGTACTTC.